This T cell receptor beta chain was sequenced in a study of T cell clonality in common variable immunodeficiency. This clone was found many times. Read data end 3 residues before the CDR3 end; the end is taken from the germline J gene. Each donor provided roughly 4.5 to 8 ml of heparinized whole blood. The protocol was immunoSEQ multiplex PCR, while the TCRdb copy is restricted to in-frame clones and leaves out a portion. This sample carries tens of thousands of clones, none of them present only once. Trimming left V 0 bases short and J 3 bases short, with 11 bases between. The CDR3 has 15 amino acids. Per the germline V gene, CDR1 is SGHRS and CDR2 is YFSETQ.

The source is a person aged 18 to 70 in good health. The rearrangement links TRBV5-1 to TRBJ2-3; D ambiguous. The specimen sequenced was peripheral blood mononuclear cells. This chain's CDR3 is CASSLEDRVTDTQYF. The part of the CDR3 DNA that was read is TGCGCCAGCAGCTTGGAGGATAGGGTTACAGATACG.